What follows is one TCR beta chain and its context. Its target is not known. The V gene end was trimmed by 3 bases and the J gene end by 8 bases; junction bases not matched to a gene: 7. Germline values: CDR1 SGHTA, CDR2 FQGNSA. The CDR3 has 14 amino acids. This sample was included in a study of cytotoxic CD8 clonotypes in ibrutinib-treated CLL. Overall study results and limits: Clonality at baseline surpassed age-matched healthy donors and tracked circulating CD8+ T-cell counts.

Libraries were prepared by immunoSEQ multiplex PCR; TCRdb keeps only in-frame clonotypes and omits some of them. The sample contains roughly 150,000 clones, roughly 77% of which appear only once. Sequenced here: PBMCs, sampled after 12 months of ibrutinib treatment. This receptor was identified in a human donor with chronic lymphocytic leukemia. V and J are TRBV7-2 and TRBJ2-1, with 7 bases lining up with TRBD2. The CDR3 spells CASSFGGSRDEQFF. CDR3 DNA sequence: TGTGCCAGCAGCTTCGGCGGGAGTCGAGATGAGCAGTTCTTC.